This T cell receptor (beta chain) is from a study of T cell repertoires in cytomegalovirus infection (dated 2019 in TCRdb). In the study overall: Recently identified HLA-C-restricted CMV epitopes, whose presentation resists viral immunomodulation, were targeted by peptide stimulations together with well-studied HLA-B-restricted epitopes. Donor HLA type was relevant to the analysis, because carriage of CMV infection together with the matching HLA type was indicated by public TCR beta signatures. Study-wide findings and limitations: The ex vivo response was dominated by HLA-C-restricted CMV-specific TCR beta clonotypes, and the single most frequent clonotype in two of eight donors was supplied by these HLA-C-restricted clonotypes. Carriers of CMV infection plus the relevant HLA type were discriminated by the cumulative frequency of public TCR beta family members in the study cohort and in an independent approximately 350-donor cohort.

This clonotype has a handful of counts. Its antigen is still unknown. No qualities accompany the bases; no much larger clone lies one base away. The CDR3 goes from the cysteine to the phenylalanine over 14 residues. Only the CDR3 part of the read is kept: 42 bases, read in frame from the first base. The germline ends are 19 bases apart after V is trimmed by 8 bases and J by 5 bases. The CDR1 and CDR2 encoded by the germline V gene are SNHLY and FYNNEI. The intended sense of this specimen's treatment or condition label: in vitro stimulation with specific CMV peptide epitopes to enrich CMV-specific T cells. Sequencing used an Illumina HiSeq 1500. TCRdb applied fastp at Q25 and MiXCR to the public reads, then kept only in-frame beta chains. Rows merge per CDR3 protein into single entries with the most common DNA and genes. In all, the sample holds about 480,000 distinct CDR3 sequences, and 25% to 35% of those were seen once. The ten largest clonotypes hold roughly 16% of the sample.

The sequence derives from a human donor in good health (CMV status not recorded). Some clones in this sample may be carry-over from other donors' samples. The chain employs TRBV2 and TRBJ2-7; TRBD2 could be the D gene, as 5 bases match. Sample: cultured PBMCs, taken from culture after CMV antigen stimulation. The DNA sequence is given as TGTGCCAGCCGCTCCCCGGGGTATTTCGACGAGCAGTACTTC. It codes for CASRSPGYFDEQYF.